A single T cell receptor (beta chain) is shown here with its context. Its antigen is currently unknown. Ophthalmopathic donors had moderate-to-severe activity, CAS ≥3 and NOSPECS ≥4, with disease that had lasted under 3 months. This entry is derived from a study of Graves' ophthalmopathy and Graves' hyperthyroidism. Germline CDR1 is MNHEY and CDR2 is SVGAGI. J gave up 3 bases and V 4 bases, and 5 bases lay outside the gene matches. This CDR3 comprises 15 residues. Scientists amplified the TCR beta CDR3 regions from RNA transcripts. The first-round RT-PCR employed HTBI primers together with the Qiagen OneStep RT-PCR kit. A multiplex PCR was then performed as the second round. TCRdb reanalysed the multiplex PCR reads using MiXCR and keeps one entry per CDR3 protein. The sample has about 400,000 distinct CDR3 sequences; around 16% are singletons. General study results and limits: Progression of ophthalmopathy was predicted by the model with about 67% sensitivity and roughly 73% specificity.

This clonotype was obtained from a young woman with Graves' ophthalmopathy. This chain links TRBV6-5 with TRBJ1-5; 8 positions match TRBD1. The sample taken for sequencing was peripheral blood. The CDR3 protein is CASSSGTGFNQPQHF. The CDR3 DNA sequence: TGTGCCAGCAGTTCCGGGACAGGTTTCAATCAGCCCCAGCATTTT.